Here is one T cell receptor beta chain with its context. At a deep level, the assay was run. Only in-frame clones appear in the TCRdb table, and some are missing; sequencing was by immunoSEQ multiplex PCR. This sample has 550,000 to 850,000 clones, with over 55% found just once. This sample was taken from a study of shared clonotypes between healthy human individuals. In germline, CDR1 is SGHTA, CDR2 FQGNSA. Losses at the gene ends were 5 bases for V and 2 bases for J; bases not matched to a gene: 3. This CDR3 comprises 14 residues. The source is a woman in her twenties or thirties in good health. The J gene is TRBJ2-7, the V gene TRBV7-2, with 10 bases matching TRBD2. The sequencing input was memory CD4+ T cells sorted from blood. Subset described: CD45RA-negative fraction. The CDR3 is CASSTTSGAYEQYF. The DNA of the CDR3 is TGTGCCAGCAGCACCACTAGCGGGGCCTACGAGCAGTACTTC.